These T cell receptor beta chains were read from a single sample in a study of blood T cell repertoires in COVID-19. Clones were sequenced by immunoSEQ multiplex PCR, and TCRdb holds only the in-frame ones, with some missing. This sample yields a few hundred thousand clones, of which 86% are seen a single time; 3.5% to 4.5% belongs to the top ten. Sequencing was done on a sample of peripheral blood. The receptors were sampled from a man aged 45-65 years with acute or convalescent COVID-19. Each CDR3 is given with its conserved first and last residue. Fields, in order: J gene, V gene, clone size, D gene, CDR3 length, CDR3 DNA, CDR3 protein. D genes are given only for firm matches. Some rows mark clone size as missing; the rest say once, few, many or name a class of expanded clone.

TRBJ1-2 | TRBV13 | - | TRBD1 | 17 | TGTGCCAGCAGCGCCGGGACAGGCCTTAAAGTCAACTATGGCTACACCTTC | CASSAGTGLKVNYGYTF
TRBJ2-7 | TRBV21-1 | - | - | 16 | TGTGCCATCTCACCATGCCCGGGACAGGGAGGGATCGAGCAGTACTTC | CAISPCPGQGGIEQYF
TRBJ1-1 | TRBV6-5 | - | TRBD1 | 15 | TGTGCCAGCAGTTCTCCGGGACAGGGGTCCCGTGAAGCTTTCTTT | CASSSPGQGSREAFF
TRBJ1-4 | TRBV5-5 | - | - | 14 | TGTGCCAGCAGCTTGGACAACGCTAATGAAAAACTGTTTTTT | CASSLDNANEKLFF
TRBJ2-1 | TRBV3-1/TRBV3-2 | - | - | 16 | TGTGCCAGCAGCCAAGATCTGAGGGCAGGCACGGATGAGCAGTTCTTC | CASSQDLRAGTDEQFF
TRBJ2-1 | TRBV6-5 | few | TRBD2 | 15 | TGTGCCAGCAGTCTACTAGCGGGGGGACATAATGAGCAGTTCTTC | CASSLLAGGHNEQFF
TRBJ1-2 | TRBV18 | - | TRBD1 | 16 | TGTGCCAGCTCAGAGAGGACAGGGCGACTGGGTTATGGCTACACCTTC | CASSERTGRLGYGYTF
TRBJ1-2 | TRBV25-1 | - | TRBD1 | 14 | TGTGCCAGCAGTGGCCTGGGACAGACGAATGGCTACACCTTC | CASSGLGQTNGYTF
TRBJ2-3 | TRBV19 | - | TRBD2 | 15 | TGTGCCAGGGACCTAGCGGGGGGCCCTCCCGGGACGCAGTATTTT | CARDLAGGPPGTQYF
TRBJ1-1 | TRBV6-1 | - | - | 14 | TGTGCCAGCAGTGAAGGACTCTACAAAGTCGGGGCTTTCTTT | CASSEGLYKVGAFF
TRBJ1-1 | TRBV4-1 | - | TRBD1 | 19 | TGCGCCAGCAGCCAAGGGGCACTAAGGACAGGGACGCGGGGTACTGAAGCTTTCTTT | CASSQGALRTGTRGTEAFF
TRBJ2-2 | TRBV5-1 | - | TRBD2 | 14 | TGCGCCACCGGGGGGGGACCGAACACCGGGGAGCTGTTTTTT | CATGGGPNTGELFF
TRBJ2-1 | TRBV18 | - | TRBD2 | 15 | TGTGCCAGCTCACCACAGCGGGGGGCCCAAGGTGAGCAGTTCTTC | CASSPQRGAQGEQFF
TRBJ2-7 | TRBV6-5 | - | - | 13 | TGTGCCAGCACTAAGGAGTCAAACCTCGAGCAGTACTTC | CASTKESNLEQYF
TRBJ1-2 | TRBV6-5 | - | TRBD1 | 15 | TGTGCCAGCAGTCCGGGCGGGACAGGGATCTATGGCTACACCTTC | CASSPGGTGIYGYTF
TRBJ1-1 | TRBV7-9 | - | TRBD1 | 18 | TGTGCCAGCAGCTTAGCGCTAATAGTGACAGGGGGCGCGCCTGAAGCTTTCTTT | CASSLALIVTGGAPEAFF
TRBJ2-5 | TRBV7-6 | - | - | 16 | TGTGCCAGCAGCTTAAATACAGGTGTTAAGGGAGAGACCCAGTACTTC | CASSLNTGVKGETQYF
TRBJ2-1 | TRBV11-3 | - | - | 18 | TGTGCCAGCAGCTTAGAACAGGGGGGGACAGCGGCCAGCAATGAGCAGTTCTTC | CASSLEQGGTAASNEQFF
TRBJ1-1 | TRBV11-3 | - | - | 13 | TGTGCCAGCAACGTTGAGGGATGCACTGAAGCTTTCTTT | CASNVEGCTEAFF
TRBJ1-1 | TRBV6-5 | few | - | 14 | TGTGCCTCCACTGGGACTCAAATTAACACTGAAGCTTTCTTT | CASTGTQINTEAFF
TRBJ1-5 | TRBV5-6 | - | TRBD1 | 18 | TGTGCCAGCAGCAACAAGGACAGGGGAACGGGCAGCAATCAGCCCCAGCATTTT | CASSNKDRGTGSNQPQHF
TRBJ2-7 | TRBV19 | - | TRBD1 | 15 | TGTGCCAGTAGTATGGCAGGGGGTGGATCCTACGAGCAGTACTTC | CASSMAGGGSYEQYF
TRBJ1-5 | TRBV11-2 | - | - | 13 | TGTGCCAGCAGCGTTTACAGGTATCAGCCCCAGCATTTT | CASSVYRYQPQHF
TRBJ1-1 | TRBV5-1 | - | TRBD1 | 16 | TGCGCCAGCAGCGATCCTACAGGGGGCTCTGACACTGAAGCTTTCTTT | CASSDPTGGSDTEAFF
TRBJ1-5 | TRBV27 | - | - | 16 | TGTGCCAGCAGTTTAACGGGGGGGTATAGCAATCAGCCCCAGCATTTT | CASSLTGGYSNQPQHF
TRBJ1-2 | TRBV6-5 | once | - | 15 | TGTGCCAGCAGCCCCACGCGGGGGACTAACTATGGCTACACCTTC | CASSPTRGTNYGYTF
TRBJ1-1 | TRBV6-6 | - | - | 13 | TGTGCCACTAACAGGGCTATGAACACTGAAGCTTTCTTT | CATNRAMNTEAFF
TRBJ1-2 | TRBV27 | - | - | 17 | TGTGCCAGCACCTCCCTCCCACAGGGTAGGGGCTTCTATGGCTACACCTTC | CASTSLPQGRGFYGYTF
TRBJ2-1 | TRBV7-2 | once | TRBD2 | 16 | TGTGCCAGCAGCACGCGGGGGGTCAGCTCCTACAATGAGCAGTTCTTC | CASSTRGVSSYNEQFF
TRBJ2-2 | TRBV5-1 | - | - | 14 | TGCGCCAGCAGCTGGGGCGGTAACACCGGGGAGCTGTTTTTT | CASSWGGNTGELFF
TRBJ2-5 | TRBV27 | - | - | 12 | TGTGCCAGCAGTCTACACGGGGAGACCCAGTACTTC | CASSLHGETQYF
TRBJ1-1 | TRBV7-3 | - | TRBD1 | 14 | TGTGCCAGCAGCTTTGACAGGGTTTCCACTGAAGCTTTCTTT | CASSFDRVSTEAFF
TRBJ1-1 | TRBV12-3/TRBV12-4 | - | TRBD1 | 13 | TGTGCCAGCAAAGGGACAGGGAACACTGAAGCTTTCTTT | CASKGTGNTEAFF
TRBJ1-1 | TRBV14 | - | - | 14 | TGTGCCAGCAGCCTAGCCGGGGGGGACACTGAAGCTTTCTTT | CASSLAGGDTEAFF
TRBJ1-5 | TRBV27 | - | - | 14 | TGTGCCAGCAGTTCCTCAGTGAGGTCTCAGCCCCAGCATTTT | CASSSSVRSQPQHF
TRBJ2-5 | TRBV5-1 | - | - | 12 | TGCGCCAGCAGCGGGGGGCAAGAGACCCAGTACTTC | CASSGGQETQYF
TRBJ1-4 | TRBV5-4 | - | - | 14 | TGTGCCAGCAGCTTGAGAGGGGGTGGTGAAAAACTGTTTTTT | CASSLRGGGEKLFF
TRBJ2-3 | TRBV5-1 | - | TRBD2 | 15 | TGCGCCAGCAGTACTAGCGGGGTGGGCACAGATACGCAGTATTTT | CASSTSGVGTDTQYF
TRBJ1-2 | TRBV7-9 | - | - | 15 | TGTGCCAGCAGCTTAGGACGGGGGATAGACTATGGCTACACCTTC | CASSLGRGIDYGYTF
TRBJ1-1 | TRBV29-1 | - | TRBD1 | 13 | TGCAGCACCTCGCAGGGGGGGAACACTGAAGCTTTCTTT | CSTSQGGNTEAFF
TRBJ2-1 | TRBV6-4 | - | TRBD2 | 16 | TGTGCCAGCAGTGTTATTAGCGGGGGCTCCTACAATGAGCAGTTCTTC | CASSVISGGSYNEQFF